This TCR beta chain was sequenced for a study of shared clonotypes between healthy human individuals. Study-wide background: A couple of women and a few men aged 18 to 49 served as donors.

Regarding this clone: Antigen: not known.

From germline, CDR1 is SGDLS and CDR2 YYNGEE. The CDR3 runs 15 residues. Trimming at V came to 2 bases and at J to 8 bases, leaving 12 bases not matched to a gene. Findings and caveats of the study: The diversity represented, both genetic and in exposure history, was limited by few donors.

The data were produced by immunoSEQ multiplex PCR, yet TCRdb's version contains in-frame clones alone and is incomplete. The table shows approximately 400,000 clones, with roughly 96% occurring only once. The sequence came from a man younger than 40 in good health. Sequencing used memory CD8+ T cells sorted from blood. Subset here: CD45RO+ cells pooled with CCR7-negative TemRA cells. This chain links TRBV9 with TRBJ1-2, with 7 bases aligning to TRBD1. As DNA, the CDR3 is TGTGCCAGCAGCGTGGGGGACAGACCTAAAGGCGGCTACACCTTC. This codes for CASSVGDRPKGGYTF.